This TCR beta chain stems from a study of T-cell memory formation after mild COVID-19. Whole-study findings and limits: Memory from before infection featured some responding clones, which suggests cross-reactive memory joined. Among clones contracting day 15 to 85, CD4/CD8 was balanced, whereas later expanders leaned CD4+.

This clonotype was observed at least ten times. Antigen: not known. TCRdb re-derived calls from the 5' RACE reads in MiXCR, one entry per CDR3 protein. The sample has about 340,000 distinct CDR3 sequences; roughly 14% are singletons. The TCR originated in a man younger than 35 who had mild COVID-19 (a few samples of this study predate the infection). Cell type and time point are not known. Sequences were obtained from PBMCs or a T cell subset sorted from them (not recorded which).

The CDR3: CASSPLAGGNTGELFF. The CDR3 region has the DNA TGCGCCAGCAGCCCCCTAGCGGGGGGGAACACCGGGGAGCTGTTTTTT. The V gene is TRBV5-1, the J gene TRBJ2-2; TRBD2 agrees at 11 bases. V was pared by 4 bases and J by 1 base, with 3 bases of the junction left unmatched. This CDR3 spans 16 amino acids. Germline V gene data show CDR1 as SGHRS and CDR2 as YFSETQ.